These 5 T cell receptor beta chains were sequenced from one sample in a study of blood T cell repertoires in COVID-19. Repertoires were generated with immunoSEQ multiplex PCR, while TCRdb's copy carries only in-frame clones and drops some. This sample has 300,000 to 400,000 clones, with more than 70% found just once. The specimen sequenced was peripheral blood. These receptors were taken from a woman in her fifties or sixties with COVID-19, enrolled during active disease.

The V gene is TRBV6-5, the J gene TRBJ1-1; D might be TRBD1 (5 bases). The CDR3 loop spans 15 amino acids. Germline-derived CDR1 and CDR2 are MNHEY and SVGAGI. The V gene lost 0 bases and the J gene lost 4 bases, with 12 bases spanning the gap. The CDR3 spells CASSYSGVGGTEAFF. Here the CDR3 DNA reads TGTGCCAGCAGTTACTCAGGGGTGGGAGGCACTGAAGCTTTCTTT.

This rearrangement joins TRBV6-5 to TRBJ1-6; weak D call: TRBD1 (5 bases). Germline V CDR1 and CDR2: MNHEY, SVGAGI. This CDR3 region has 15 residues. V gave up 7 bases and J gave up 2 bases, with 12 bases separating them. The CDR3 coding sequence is TGTGCCAGCAAGGTGACGGGGGCCTATAATTCACCCCTCCACTTT. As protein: CASKVTGAYNSPLHF.

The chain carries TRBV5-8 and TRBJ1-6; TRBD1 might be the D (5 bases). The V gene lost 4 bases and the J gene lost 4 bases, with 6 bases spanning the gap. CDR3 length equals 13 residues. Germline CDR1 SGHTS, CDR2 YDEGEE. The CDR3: CASSPGYNSPLHF. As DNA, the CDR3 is TGTGCCAGCAGCCCAGGGTATAATTCACCCCTCCACTTT.

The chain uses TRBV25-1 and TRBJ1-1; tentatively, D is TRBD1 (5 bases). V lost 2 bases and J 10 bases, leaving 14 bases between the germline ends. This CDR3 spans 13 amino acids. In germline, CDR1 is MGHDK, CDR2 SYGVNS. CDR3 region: CASSERRDRGAFF. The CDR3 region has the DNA TGTGCCAGCAGTGAACGGCGGGATAGGGGAGCTTTCTTT.

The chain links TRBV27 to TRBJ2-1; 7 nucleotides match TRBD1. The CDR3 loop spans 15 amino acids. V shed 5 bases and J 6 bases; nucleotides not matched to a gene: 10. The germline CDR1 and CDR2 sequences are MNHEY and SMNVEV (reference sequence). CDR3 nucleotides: TGTGCCAGCAGTCCACGGACAGGATCCACCAATGAGCAGTTCTTC. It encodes CASSPRTGSTNEQFF.